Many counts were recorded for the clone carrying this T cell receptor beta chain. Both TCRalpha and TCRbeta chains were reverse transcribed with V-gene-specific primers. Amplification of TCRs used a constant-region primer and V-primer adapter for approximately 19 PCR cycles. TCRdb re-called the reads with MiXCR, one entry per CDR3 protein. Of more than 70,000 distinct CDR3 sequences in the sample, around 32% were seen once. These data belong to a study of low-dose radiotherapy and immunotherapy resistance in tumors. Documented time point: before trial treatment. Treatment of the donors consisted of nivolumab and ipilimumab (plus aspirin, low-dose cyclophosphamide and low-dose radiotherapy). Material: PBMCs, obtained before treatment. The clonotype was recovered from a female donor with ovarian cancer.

The DNA for the CDR3 is TGTGCCAGCGGTACCGGGACAGGGGTCGATACCGGGGAGCTGTTTTTT. It translates to CASGTGTGVDTGELFF. This chain links TRBV12-3 or TRBV12-4 with TRBJ2-2; 10 bases are shared with TRBD1. V dropped 8 bases and J dropped 5; count of bases not matched to a gene: 11. The CDR3 has 16 amino acids.